This T cell receptor beta chain is from a study of blood T cell repertoires in COVID-19. Study overall: Sample material is recorded as cDNA or gDNA derived from T cells, B-cell-depleted T cells, or PBMCs.

The CDR3 has 13 amino acids. Between the trimmed V and J ends, which lost 0 bases and 4 bases, there was a span of 7 bases. CDR1 and CDR2 (germline): SGDLS, YYNGEE. Libraries were prepared by immunoSEQ multiplex PCR; TCRdb keeps only in-frame clonotypes and omits some of them. The sample yields roughly 110,000 clones, 75% to 95% seen once. Sequences were obtained from peripheral blood. This receptor was obtained from a woman younger than 45 with acute or convalescent COVID-19. The chain has TRBV9 and TRBJ1-1; no firm D call. For the CDR3, the DNA is TGTGCCAGCAGCGTAGGGTCGGGCACTGAAGCTTTCTTT. Its translation is CASSVGSGTEAFF.